One and the same sample provided the 7 T cell receptor beta chains below, sequenced in a study of blood T cell repertoires in COVID-19. Sequenced by immunoSEQ multiplex PCR; TCRdb stores in-frame clones only, minus some. The data show around 170,000 clones, around 75% seen once. Sequencing was carried out using peripheral blood. The origin of the receptors is an elderly woman with acute or convalescent COVID-19.

The chain has TRBV6-6 and TRBJ1-2; the D gene is possibly TRBD1 (5 bases). The V gene lost 8 bases and the J gene lost 4 bases, with 17 bases spanning the gap. The CDR3 is 14 residues long. Germline-derived CDR1 and CDR2 are MNHNY and SVGAGI (reference sequence). DNA of the CDR3: TGTGCCAGCGCGTGGGGCGGGGATGGCTATGGCTACACCTTC. The encoded protein is CASAWGGDGYGYTF.

This clone turned up a few times. The V and J genes are TRBV6-6 and TRBJ2-7, with D maybe TRBD1 (6 bases). This CDR3 spans 14 amino acids. V lost 0 bases and J 3 bases, leaving 9 bases between the germline ends. The germline V gene has CDR1 MNHNY and CDR2 SVGAGI (reference sequence). This CDR3 reads CASSYSGQSYEQYF. In nucleotides, the CDR3 is TGTGCCAGCAGTTACTCAGGACAGAGCTACGAGCAGTACTTC.

This clone was found once. The V call is TRBV24-1, the J call TRBJ2-1; the D gene is possibly TRBD1 (6 bases). CDR3 length: 13 residues. Trimming removed 9 bases from V and 3 bases from J, with 11 bases in between. The germline V gene encodes CDR1 KGHDR and CDR2 SFDVKD. The CDR3 sequence: CATGGANYNEQFF. In DNA, the CDR3 is TGTGCCACCGGGGGCGCTAACTACAATGAGCAGTTCTTC.

The chain has TRBV12-3 or TRBV12-4 and TRBJ2-3; D is uncertain. The CDR3 totals 12 residues. V lost 5 bases to trimming and J lost 9 bases, with 12 bases between them. The CDR3 nucleotides are TGTGCCAGCAGTCTGGGCGATAACACGCAGTATTTT. Translation: CASSLGDNTQYF.

To note about this clone: This specimen includes other DNA sequences encoding the same CDR3. The gene calls are TRBV6-1 and TRBJ1-5; 9 bases align to TRBD1. CDR3 size: 14 residues. V shed 3 bases, J shed 7 bases, and the junction held 4 bases outside the gene matches. Germline CDR1 MNHNS, CDR2 SASEGT. The CDR3 spells CASSEGQGQQPQHF. As DNA, the CDR3 is TGTGCCAGCAGTGAGGGACAGGGTCAACAGCCCCAGCATTTT.

The gene calls are TRBV3-1 (or the pseudogene TRBV3-2) and TRBJ1-6; a possible D gene is TRBD1 (5 bases). Germline CDR1 LGHDT, CDR2 YNNKEL (reference sequence). The V and J ends lost 6 bases and 5 bases respectively, with 14 bases between them. CDR3 size: 15 residues. The CDR3 coding sequence is TGTGCCAGCAGAGAGCGGGGGACCCATAATTCACCCCTCCACTTT. This codes for CASRERGTHNSPLHF.

V is TRBV27 and J is TRBJ2-1, with TRBD1 identical over 9 bases. Germline values: CDR1 MNHEY, CDR2 SMNVEV (reference sequence). This CDR3 has 18 amino acids. Trimming cost V 6 bases and J 1 base; bases outside gene matches: 13. CDR3 residues: CASSHRGRSQVSYNEQFF. The DNA of the CDR3 is TGTGCCAGCAGCCACAGGGGGCGAAGCCAAGTGTCCTACAATGAGCAGTTCTTC.